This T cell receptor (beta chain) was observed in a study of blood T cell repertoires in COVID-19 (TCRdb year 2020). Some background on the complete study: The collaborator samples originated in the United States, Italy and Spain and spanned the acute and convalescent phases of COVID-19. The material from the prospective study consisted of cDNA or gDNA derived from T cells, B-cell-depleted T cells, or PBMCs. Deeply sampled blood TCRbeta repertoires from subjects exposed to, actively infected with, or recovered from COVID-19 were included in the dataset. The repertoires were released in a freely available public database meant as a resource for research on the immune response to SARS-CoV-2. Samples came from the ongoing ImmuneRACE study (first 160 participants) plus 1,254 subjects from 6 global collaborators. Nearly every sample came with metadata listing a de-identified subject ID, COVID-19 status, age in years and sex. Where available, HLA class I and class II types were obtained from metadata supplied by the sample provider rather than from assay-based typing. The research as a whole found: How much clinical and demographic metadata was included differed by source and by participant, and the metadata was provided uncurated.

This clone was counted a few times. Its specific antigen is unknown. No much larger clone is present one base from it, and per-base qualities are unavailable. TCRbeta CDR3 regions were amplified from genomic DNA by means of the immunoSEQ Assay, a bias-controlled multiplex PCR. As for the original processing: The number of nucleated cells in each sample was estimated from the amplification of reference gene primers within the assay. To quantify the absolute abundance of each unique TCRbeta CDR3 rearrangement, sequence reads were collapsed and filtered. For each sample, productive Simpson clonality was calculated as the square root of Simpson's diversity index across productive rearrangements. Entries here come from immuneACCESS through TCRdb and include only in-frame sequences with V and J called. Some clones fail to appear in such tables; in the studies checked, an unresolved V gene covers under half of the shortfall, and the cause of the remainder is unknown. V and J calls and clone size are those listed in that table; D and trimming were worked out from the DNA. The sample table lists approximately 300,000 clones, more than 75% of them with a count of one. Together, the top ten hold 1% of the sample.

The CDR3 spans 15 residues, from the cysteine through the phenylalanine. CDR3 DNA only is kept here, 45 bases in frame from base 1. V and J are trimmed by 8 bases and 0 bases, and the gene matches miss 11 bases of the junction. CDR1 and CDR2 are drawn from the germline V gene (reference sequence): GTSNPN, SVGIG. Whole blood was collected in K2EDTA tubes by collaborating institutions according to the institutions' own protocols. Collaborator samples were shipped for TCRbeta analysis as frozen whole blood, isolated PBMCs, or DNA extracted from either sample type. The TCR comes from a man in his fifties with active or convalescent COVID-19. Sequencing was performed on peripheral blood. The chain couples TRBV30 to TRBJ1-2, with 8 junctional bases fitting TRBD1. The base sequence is TGTGCCGGGGCCAATACAGGGGGTACTAACTATGGCTACACCTTC. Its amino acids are CAGANTGGTNYGYTF.